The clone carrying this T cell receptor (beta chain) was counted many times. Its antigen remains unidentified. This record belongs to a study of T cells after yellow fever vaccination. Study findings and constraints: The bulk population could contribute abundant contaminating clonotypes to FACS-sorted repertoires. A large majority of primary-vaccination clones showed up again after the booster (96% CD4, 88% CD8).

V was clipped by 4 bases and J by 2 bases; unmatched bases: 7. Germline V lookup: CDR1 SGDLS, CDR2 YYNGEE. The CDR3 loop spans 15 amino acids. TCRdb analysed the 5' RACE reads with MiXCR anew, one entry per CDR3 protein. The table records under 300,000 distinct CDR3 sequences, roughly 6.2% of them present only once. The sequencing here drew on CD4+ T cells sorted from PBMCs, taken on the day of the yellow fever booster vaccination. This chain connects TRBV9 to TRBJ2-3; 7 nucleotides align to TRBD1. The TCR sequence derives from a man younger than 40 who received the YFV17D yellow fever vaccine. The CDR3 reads CASSTQTGSTDTQYF. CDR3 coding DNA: TGTGCCAGCAGCACCCAGACAGGGTCCACAGATACGCAGTATTTT.